These 16 T cell receptor beta chains were all obtained from the same sample, sequenced in a study of T-cell reconstitution after alpha-beta-depleted transplantation in children. The authors prepared the TCRbeta library with unique molecular identifiers. MiXCR was run by TCRdb on the PCR reads, yielding one entry per CDR3 protein. Of around 200,000 distinct CDR3 sequences listed, 8.4% were seen once; the top ten hold 35%. The sequencing here drew on PBMCs, mostly from graft donor cells, taken 360 days after TCRalphabeta/CD19-depleted stem cell transplant. These receptors originate from a male patient aged 2 to 9 who had a stem cell transplant for acute myeloid leukemia, so the T cells may come from the graft donor.

The CDR3 nucleotides are TGCGCCAGCAGCTGGGTGGGGTACCGCACTGAAGCTTTCTTT. It translates to CASSWVGYRTEAFF. The J gene is TRBJ1-1, the V gene TRBV5-1; D unclear. The CDR3 is made up of 14 amino acids. The germline V gene has CDR1 SGHRS and CDR2 YFSETQ. Deletions cut 3 bases from V and 4 bases from J, with 13 bases between.

This clonotype has at least ten counts. The CDR3: CSAVRVNIQYF. In DNA, the CDR3 is TGCAGCGCCGTGCGGGTAAACATTCAGTACTTC. The chain employs TRBV29-1 and TRBJ2-4; D might be TRBD2 (5 bases). The length of the CDR3 is 11 residues. The germline V gene has CDR1 SQVTM and CDR2 ANQGSEA. Trimming shortened V by 7 bases and J by 6 bases, and 10 bases separated the two germline ends.

This clonotype was counted many times. The chain combines TRBV25-1 with TRBJ1-1, with a tentative D call TRBD1 (6 bases). V was shortened by 8 bases and J by 0 bases, with 22 bases between the two germline ends. This CDR3 contains 17 residues. Germline assignment: CDR1 MGHDK and CDR2 SYGVNS. The CDR3 region is CASQTDRSSNLNTEAFF. The CDR3 DNA sequence: TGTGCCAGCCAAACAGACAGGTCCTCTAACTTGAACACTGAAGCTTTCTTT.

The genes are TRBV7-9 and TRBJ2-7, with 9 positions matching TRBD1. Germline CDR1 SEHNR, CDR2 FQNEAQ (reference sequence). The CDR3 spans 16 residues. Trimming at V came to 0 bases and at J to 4 bases, leaving 7 bases not matched to a gene. The CDR3 loop is CASSLAPGTGSYEQYF. CDR3 nucleotide sequence: TGTGCCAGCAGCTTAGCCCCTGGGACAGGGAGTTACGAGCAGTACTTC.

The sample holds a few counts of this clonotype. CDR3 nucleotides: TGTGCCAGCAGACCAATGATGGGGAAGACTAGCGGGTCGTATGGCACGCAGTATTTT. It encodes CASRPMMGKTSGSYGTQYF. This chain uses TRBV28 with TRBJ2-3, with 10 bases identical to TRBD2. This CDR3 has 19 amino acids. With 6 bases clipped from V and 9 bases from J, the junction kept 24 bases outside the gene matches. The germline CDR1 and CDR2 sequences are MDHEN and SYDVKM.

J is TRBJ2-5 and V is TRBV20-1; D is unresolved. V lost 5 bases and J lost 2, with 9 bases in between. The CDR3 extends over 12 amino acids. Germline assignment: CDR1 DFQATT and CDR2 SNEGSKA (reference sequence). The CDR3 sequence: CSAVGAQETQYF. The CDR3 nucleotides are TGCAGTGCTGTGGGCGCACAAGAGACCCAGTACTTC.

The J gene is TRBJ2-5, the V gene TRBV29-1; weak D call: TRBD1 (6 bases). The V gene's germline CDR1 is SQVTM and CDR2 ANQGSEA. V was clipped by 4 bases and J by 4 bases, with 13 bases between them. The CDR3 spans 13 residues. CDR3 bases: TGCAGCGTTGCCGGACAGATTCTAGAGACCCAGTACTTC. Protein: CSVAGQILETQYF.

This clonotype has just a few counts. The chain uses TRBV5-1 and TRBJ2-3; 7 bases align to TRBD2. The CDR3 contains 16 residues. Germline assignment: CDR1 SGHRS and CDR2 YFSETQ. V was clipped by 2 bases and J by 1 base; unmatched bases: 7. As DNA, the CDR3 is TGCGCCAGCAGCTTCCAGCCTAGCGGCGGCACAGATACGCAGTATTTT. Translated: CASSFQPSGGTDTQYF.

This clonotype showed up just a few times. The J gene is TRBJ1-1, the V gene TRBV20-1; D is unresolved. The CDR3 runs 16 residues. The V gene lost 1 base and the J gene lost 3 bases, with 18 bases spanning the gap. Germline V CDR1 and CDR2: DFQATT, SNEGSKA (reference sequence). DNA of the CDR3: TGCAGTGCTAGAGTTGTAAGGCGCGGTCGCTACACTGAAGCTTTCTTT. It is translated as CSARVVRRGRYTEAFF.

V usage is TRBV12-3 or TRBV12-4 and J usage is TRBJ2-7, with 7 bases identical to TRBD1. The CDR3 extends over 15 amino acids. Trimming at V came to 3 bases and at J to 0 bases, leaving 5 bases not matched to a gene. The CDR3 reads CASSLRTGFSYEQYF. The CDR3 bases are TGTGCCAGCAGTTTGCGGACAGGATTCTCCTACGAGCAGTACTTC.

This clonotype was detected a few times. The rearrangement uses TRBV27 and TRBJ1-5, with D possibly being TRBD1 (5 bases). This CDR3 comprises 14 residues. V lost 4 bases to trimming and J lost 7 bases, with 14 bases between them. In germline, CDR1 is MNHEY, CDR2 SMNVEV (reference sequence). The DNA of the CDR3 is TGTGCCAGCAGTTCGGGACCTTGGGGGCAGCCCCAGCATTTT. This translates into CASSSGPWGQPQHF.

This clonotype has only a few counts. The chain uses TRBV12-3 or TRBV12-4 and TRBJ2-2; D possibly corresponds to TRBD1 (6 bases). The CDR3 is 15 amino acids. V shed 2 bases and J shed 5 bases, with 12 bases lying between them. The CDR3 is CASSLTQGWTGELFF. In DNA form, the CDR3 reads TGTGCCAGCAGTTTAACGCAGGGGTGGACCGGGGAGCTGTTTTTT.

The chain combines TRBV7-2 with TRBJ2-3; the D gene is possibly TRBD1 (5 bases). The V end was cut by 0 bases, the J end by 5 bases, with 9 bases between. The germline V gene encodes CDR1 SGHTA and CDR2 FQGNSA. The CDR3 sequence is 14 residues long. CDR3 DNA: TGTGCCAGCAGCTTAGCAGGGGTGGAAGATACGCAGTATTTT. Translation gives CASSLAGVEDTQYF.

V usage is TRBV28 and J usage is TRBJ2-2; no clear D gene. Germline lookup yields CDR1 MDHEN and CDR2 SYDVKM. V dropped 3 bases and J dropped 0 bases, with 8 bases sitting between them. The CDR3 sequence is 15 residues long. CDR3 protein: CASSFQASNTGELFF. The CDR3 coding sequence is TGTGCCAGCAGTTTCCAGGCTTCGAACACCGGGGAGCTGTTTTTT.

The gene calls are TRBV6-1 and TRBJ2-1, with 7 nucleotides matching TRBD2. CDR3 length: 17 residues. The germline V gene has CDR1 MNHNS and CDR2 SASEGT. V lost 8 bases to trimming and J lost 0 bases; unmatched junction nucleotides: 13. The DNA for the CDR3 is TGTGCCAGCGGAAAAGCGGGACCCGTTAGCTCCTACAATGAGCAGTTCTTC. Translation: CASGKAGPVSSYNEQFF.

V gene TRBV4-2 combines with J gene TRBJ2-1, with D possibly being TRBD1 or TRBD2 (5 bases each). Trimming took 0 bases from V and 8 from J, leaving 11 bases between them. The CDR3 runs to 14 residues. Germline-derived CDR1 and CDR2 are LGHNA and YNFKEQ. The CDR3 nucleotides read TGTGCCAGCAGCCAAGAGGGGGACCTCGATGAGCAGTTCTTC. Translating gives CASSQEGDLDEQFF.